The 26 T cell receptor beta chains in this list originate from one sample, sequenced in a study of CD8 T cells in ankylosing spondylitis. These receptors' targets are unknown. TCRdb called the 5' RACE reads again in MiXCR, with one record for every CDR3 protein. The sample includes around 770,000 distinct CDR3 sequences, around 11% seen only once; the top ten take 0.51%. Study-wide results and caveats: Blood of patients with ankylosing spondylitis appeared to be characterized by a TCR beta motif of eight highly homologous variants.

Sequencing was performed on blood, either unsorted or a sorted T cell fraction (not recorded which). The receptors originated from a male donor with ankylosing spondylitis.

The genes are TRBV6-2 or TRBV6-3 and TRBJ2-5, with no clear D. Trimming took off 2 bases at V and 5 bases at J, with 15 bases between the two ends. This CDR3 is built from 15 residues. In germline, CDR1 is MNHEY, CDR2 SVGEGT. The CDR3 protein is CASSYQGNGQETQYF. CDR3 DNA: TGTGCCAGCAGTTACCAAGGGAATGGTCAGGAGACCCAGTACTTC.

This sequence joins TRBV4-3 and TRBJ2-7; tentatively, D is TRBD1 (5 bases). V was trimmed by 5 bases and J by 4 bases, leaving 24 bases between them. CDR1 is LGHNA and CDR2 is YSLEER in the germline V gene. The CDR3 spans 17 residues. The CDR3 is CASSAKGFPREPYEQYF. The CDR3 nucleotides read TGCGCCAGCAGCGCAAAGGGGTTTCCCAGGGAACCGTACGAGCAGTACTTC.

The chain is built from TRBV20-1 and TRBJ1-4, with D possibly being TRBD1 (5 bases). Germline V lookup: CDR1 DFQATT, CDR2 SNEGSKA (reference sequence). Trimming took off 6 bases at V and 7 bases at J, with 18 bases between the two ends. This CDR3 has 14 amino acids. In DNA, the CDR3 is TGCAGTGCCCTAAGGGGCAGGGTGGGTGAAAAACTGTTTTTT. This sequence encodes CSALRGRVGEKLFF.

This clonotype was recorded a few times. J is TRBJ1-2 and V is TRBV7-2, with 8 bases aligning to TRBD1. V trimming: 5 bases; J trimming: 2 bases; junction bases outside the gene matches: 7. The CDR3 extends over 15 amino acids. Germline V gene lookup returns CDR1 SGHTA and CDR2 FQGNSA. The CDR3, as DNA: TGTGCCAGCAGCATGACAGGGGATCCCAACTATGGCTACACCTTC. It translates to CASSMTGDPNYGYTF.

V and J are TRBV6-5 and TRBJ2-1; D is possibly TRBD2 (6 bases). Per the germline V gene, CDR1 is MNHEY and CDR2 is SVGAGI. The CDR3 covers 18 residues. V lost 0 bases to trimming and J lost 7 bases, with 22 bases between them. CDR3 sequence reads: CASSYSLGGRELGNEQFF. The DNA for the CDR3 is TGTGCCAGCAGTTACTCGCTGGGAGGAAGAGAATTGGGGAATGAGCAGTTCTTC.

This clonotype was seen at least ten times. CDR3 in amino acids: CASSSGTDYGYTF. CDR3 nucleotides: TGTGCCAGCAGCTCGGGGACTGACTATGGCTACACCTTC. The gene calls are TRBV7-3 and TRBJ1-2; TRBD1 might be the D (5 bases). The CDR3 runs 13 residues. CDR1 and CDR2 from the germline V gene are SGHTA and FQGTGA. Between the trimmed V and J ends, which lost 4 bases and 3 bases, there was a span of 9 bases.

The gene calls are TRBV7-2 and TRBJ1-3, with a tentative D call TRBD1 (5 bases). CDR1 is SGHTA, CDR2 FQGNSA, per germline. Trimming took 1 base from V and 4 from J, leaving 11 bases between them. CDR3 length equals 15 residues. CDR3 in amino acids: CASSLGGAEGNTIYF. CDR3 DNA: TGTGCCAGCAGCTTAGGCGGGGCAGAGGGAAACACCATATATTTT.

The rearrangement links TRBV10-3 to TRBJ1-5; D gene unclear. CDR1 and CDR2 (germline): ENHRY, SYGVKD. The CDR3 is 14 residues long. The germline V and J ends were trimmed by 6 bases and 5 bases, with 14 bases remaining between them. The CDR3 is CAISRAQQDQPQHF. In nucleotides, the CDR3 is TGTGCCATCAGCCGGGCCCAGCAGGATCAGCCCCAGCATTTT.

The chain recombines TRBV11-2 with TRBJ2-1; 13 positions agree with TRBD2. CDR1 and CDR2 (germline): SGHAT, FQNNGV. The CDR3 has 16 amino acids. V was clipped by 4 bases and J by 4 bases; unmatched bases: 4. The DNA for the CDR3 is TGTGCCAGCAGCTCACTAGCGGGAGGGGGATACAATGAGCAGTTCTTC. Amino acids: CASSSLAGGGYNEQFF.

This sequence joins TRBV29-1 and TRBJ2-7; D may be TRBD2 (6 bases). Germline V gives CDR1 SQVTM, CDR2 ANQGSEA. CDR3 length equals 14 residues. V lost 5 bases to trimming and J lost 0 bases, with 14 bases between them. CDR3 coding DNA: TGCAGCGTTCCCTCGGGGGTCCTCTCCTACGAGCAGTACTTC. Translated, it gives CSVPSGVLSYEQYF.

The table lists this clonotype with a few counts. CDR3 coding DNA: TGCAGTGCCGATACGGGACTAGTAGCAGATACGCAGTATTTT. This sequence encodes CSADTGLVADTQYF. The genes are TRBV20-1 and TRBJ2-3; 8 nucleotides align to TRBD2. V trimming: 6 bases; J trimming: 4 bases; junction bases outside the gene matches: 9. Germline V gene lookup returns CDR1 DFQATT and CDR2 SNEGSKA (reference sequence). This CDR3 has 14 residues.

This clonotype was picked up many times. The rearrangement links TRBV6-5 to TRBJ1-4, with TRBD1 as a possible D gene (6 bases). Germline V lookup: CDR1 MNHEY, CDR2 SVGAGI. The CDR3 has 15 amino acids. Trimming removed 2 bases from V and 3 bases from J, with 10 bases in between. The CDR3 is CASSYRTEANEKLFF. CDR3 sequence (DNA): TGTGCCAGCAGTTACCGGACAGAGGCTAATGAAAAACTGTTTTTT.

This clonotype has more than one count but fewer than ten. This chain joins TRBV7-9 and TRBJ1-3; a weak D match, TRBD1 (5 bases). The V end was cut by 1 base, the J end by 2 bases, with 6 bases between. This CDR3 region has 14 residues. Germline V CDR1 and CDR2: SEHNR, FQNEAQ (reference sequence). CDR3 coding DNA: TGTGCCAGCAGCTTAGGCAGGGCTGGAAACACCATATATTTT. This gives the protein CASSLGRAGNTIYF.

This chain links TRBV12-3 or TRBV12-4 with TRBJ1-3; the D gene is possibly TRBD1 (6 bases). CDR3 size: 19 residues. Trimming removed 1 base from V and 0 bases from J, with 19 bases in between. This CDR3 reads CASSLVFWGAGVSGNTIYF. The CDR3 DNA follows: TGTGCCAGCAGTTTAGTGTTTTGGGGGGCCGGGGTCTCTGGAAACACCATATATTTT.

This rearrangement joins TRBV20-1 to TRBJ2-1, with TRBD2 as a possible D gene (5 bases). Per germline, CDR1 DFQATT and CDR2 SNEGSKA (reference sequence). The CDR3 is made up of 12 amino acids. V shed 3 bases and J shed 10 bases, with 13 bases lying between them. CDR3 region: CSARGGLYEQFF. In DNA, the CDR3 is TGCAGTGCTAGGGGCGGACTTTACGAGCAGTTCTTC.

This clonotype has a handful of counts. The V gene is TRBV12-3 or TRBV12-4, the J gene TRBJ2-2, with TRBD2 matching 8 bases. The CDR3 spans 15 residues. With 7 bases clipped from V and 3 bases from J, the junction kept 7 bases outside the gene matches. The CDR3 DNA is TGTGCCAGCACCCTAGCGGGTTTCTACACCGGGGAGCTGTTTTTT. As protein: CASTLAGFYTGELFF.

This clonotype appeared a few times. This chain connects TRBV12-5 to TRBJ2-5; no reliable D call. CDR3 length: 11 amino acids. V shed 4 bases and J shed 10 bases, with 10 bases lying between them. Germline lookup yields CDR1 LGHNT and CDR2 FRNRAP. CDR3 region: CASGSSSSQYF. The CDR3 DNA reads TGTGCTAGTGGTTCGAGTTCGAGCCAGTACTTC.

V and J are TRBV11-2 and TRBJ2-5, with 7 positions matching TRBD1. The CDR3 covers 16 residues. Looked up from germline, CDR1 is SGHAT and CDR2 is FQNNGV. The V and J ends lost 5 bases and 2 bases, in that order; junction bases with no gene match: 11. The CDR3 spells CASSIRGRAAQETQYF. As DNA, the CDR3 is TGTGCCAGCAGCATAAGGGGGCGCGCGGCTCAAGAGACCCAGTACTTC.

V usage is TRBV6-2 or TRBV6-3 and J usage is TRBJ2-1; D perhaps matches TRBD2 (6 bases). V was shortened by 6 bases and J by 13 bases, with 13 bases between the two germline ends. The CDR3 totals 11 residues. Germline V CDR1 and CDR2: MNHEY, SVGEGT. The chain's CDR3 is CASSQALAQFF. Written as DNA, the CDR3 is TGTGCCAGCAGCCAAGCACTAGCTCAGTTCTTC.

Only a few counts were recorded for this clonotype. J is TRBJ1-2 and V is TRBV7-2; 7 bases agree with TRBD1. The germline gives CDR1 SGHTA, CDR2 FQGNSA. V lost 1 base, J lost 7 bases, and 12 bases stayed unmatched. This CDR3 spans 16 amino acids. The CDR3 sequence is CASSLVRSDRASGYTF. CDR3 in DNA: TGTGCCAGCAGCTTAGTCCGGAGTGACAGGGCGAGTGGCTACACCTTC.

This clonotype was found many times. This chain joins TRBV4-3 and TRBJ2-7; no reliable D call. V lost 4 bases and J 7 bases, leaving 20 bases between the germline ends. This CDR3 has 15 residues. Germline V gene lookup returns CDR1 LGHNA and CDR2 YSLEER. The CDR3 DNA reads as TGCGCCAGCAGCCGGAGTCGCGGCCCCTTCGGGGAGCAGTACTTC. It yields the protein CASSRSRGPFGEQYF.

This clonotype was picked up many times. The chain joins TRBV6-1 to TRBJ2-7; 7 bases line up with TRBD1. Germline V gene sequence: CDR1 MNHNS, CDR2 SASEGT. V lost 4 bases and J lost 7; bases outside the gene matches: 13. The CDR3 runs to 15 residues. Here the CDR3 DNA reads TGTGCCAGCAGTGCCCCACGGGACAGCCTGGGAGAGCAGTACTTC. It specifies CASSAPRDSLGEQYF.

This clonotype was counted between two and nine times. The chain recombines TRBV6-4 with TRBJ1-6, with D maybe TRBD1 (5 bases). V dropped 3 bases and J dropped 5 bases, with 11 bases sitting between them. CDR3 size: 15 residues. Germline values: CDR1 MRHNA, CDR2 SNTAGT. The CDR3 here is CASSELGTHNSPLHF. DNA for the CDR3: TGTGCCAGCAGTGAACTCGGGACTCATAATTCACCCCTCCACTTT.

This chain joins TRBV6-5 and TRBJ1-4, with a weak D call TRBD1 (6 bases). Germline loops: CDR1 MNHEY, CDR2 SVGAGI. V lost 2 bases, J lost 5 bases, and 9 bases lay in between. The CDR3 is 14 residues long. CDR3: CASSYDRRNEKLFF. The CDR3 bases are TGTGCCAGCAGTTACGACAGGCGGAATGAAAAACTGTTTTTT.

This clonotype was seen a handful of times. V is TRBV12-3 or TRBV12-4 and J is TRBJ2-3; 11 bases match TRBD1. CDR3 length: 18 residues. J gave up 3 bases and V 0 bases, and 8 bases lay outside the gene matches. The CDR3 region is CASSLAGGQGANTDTQYF. The CDR3 DNA reads TGTGCCAGCAGTTTAGCGGGAGGACAGGGGGCTAATACAGATACGCAGTATTTT.

This clonotype was observed many times. The V and J genes are TRBV5-1 and TRBJ2-3; 13 positions match TRBD2. The trim removed 2 bases at V and 4 bases at J, leaving 1 base unmatched. The CDR3 contains 15 residues. The germline gives CDR1 SGHRS, CDR2 YFSETQ. DNA of the CDR3: TGCGCCAGCAGCTTCGGACTAGCGGGAGCAGATACGCAGTATTTT. As protein: CASSFGLAGADTQYF.